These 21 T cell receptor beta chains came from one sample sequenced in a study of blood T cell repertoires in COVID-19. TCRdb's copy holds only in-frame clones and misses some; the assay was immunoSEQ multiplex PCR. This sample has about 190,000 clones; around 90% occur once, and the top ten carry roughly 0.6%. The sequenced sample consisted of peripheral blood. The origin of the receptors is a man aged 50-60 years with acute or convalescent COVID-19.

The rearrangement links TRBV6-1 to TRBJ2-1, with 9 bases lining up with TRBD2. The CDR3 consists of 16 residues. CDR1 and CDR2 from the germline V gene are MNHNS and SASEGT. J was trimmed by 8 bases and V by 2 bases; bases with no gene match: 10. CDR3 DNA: TGTGCCAGCAGTGAATCCGCGGGGCGGGAGGGGTATGAGCAGTTCTTC. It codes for CASSESAGREGYEQFF.

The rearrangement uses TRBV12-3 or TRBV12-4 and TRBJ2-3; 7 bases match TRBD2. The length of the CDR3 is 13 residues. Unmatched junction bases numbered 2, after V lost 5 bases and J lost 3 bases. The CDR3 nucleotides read TGTGCCAGCAGTAGCGGGATAACAGATACGCAGTATTTT. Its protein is CASSSGITDTQYF.

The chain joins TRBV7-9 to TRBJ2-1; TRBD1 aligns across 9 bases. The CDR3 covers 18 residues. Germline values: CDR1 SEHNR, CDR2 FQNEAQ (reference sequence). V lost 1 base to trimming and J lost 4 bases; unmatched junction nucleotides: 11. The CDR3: CASSLGYGRDREYNEQFF. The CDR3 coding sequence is TGTGCCAGCAGCTTAGGCTATGGTCGGGACAGGGAGTACAATGAGCAGTTCTTC.

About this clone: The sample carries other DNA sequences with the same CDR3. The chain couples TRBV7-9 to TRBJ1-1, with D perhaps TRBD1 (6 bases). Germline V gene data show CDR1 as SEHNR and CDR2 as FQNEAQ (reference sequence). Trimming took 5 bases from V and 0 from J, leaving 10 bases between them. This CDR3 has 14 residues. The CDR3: CASSPQGLNTEAFF. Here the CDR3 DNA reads TGTGCCAGCAGCCCACAGGGCTTGAACACTGAAGCTTTCTTT.

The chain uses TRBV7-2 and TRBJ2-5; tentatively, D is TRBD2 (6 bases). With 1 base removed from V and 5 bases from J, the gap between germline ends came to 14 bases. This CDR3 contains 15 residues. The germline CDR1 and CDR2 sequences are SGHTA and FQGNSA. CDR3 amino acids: CASSLESQRVETQYF. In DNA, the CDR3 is TGTGCCAGCAGCTTAGAGTCCCAGCGGGTCGAGACCCAGTACTTC.

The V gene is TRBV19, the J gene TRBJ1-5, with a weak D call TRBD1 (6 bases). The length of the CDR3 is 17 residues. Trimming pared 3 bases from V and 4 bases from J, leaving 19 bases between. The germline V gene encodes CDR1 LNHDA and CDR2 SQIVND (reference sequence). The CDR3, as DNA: TGTGCCAGTAGTATGGGCCAGGGGCAGGCGCTAAATCAGCCCCAGCATTTT. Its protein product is CASSMGQGQALNQPQHF.

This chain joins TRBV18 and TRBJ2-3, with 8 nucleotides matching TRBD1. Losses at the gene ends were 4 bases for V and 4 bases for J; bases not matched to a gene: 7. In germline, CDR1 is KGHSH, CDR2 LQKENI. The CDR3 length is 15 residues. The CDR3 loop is CASSQDRDGSDTQYF. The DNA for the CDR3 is TGTGCCAGCTCACAGGACAGGGACGGATCAGATACGCAGTATTTT.

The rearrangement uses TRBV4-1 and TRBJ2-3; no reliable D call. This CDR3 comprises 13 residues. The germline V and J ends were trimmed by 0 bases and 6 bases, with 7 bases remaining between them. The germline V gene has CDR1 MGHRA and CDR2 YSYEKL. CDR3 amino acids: CASSQEPRDTQYF. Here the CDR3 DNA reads TGCGCCAGCAGCCAAGAGCCCAGGGATACGCAGTATTTT.

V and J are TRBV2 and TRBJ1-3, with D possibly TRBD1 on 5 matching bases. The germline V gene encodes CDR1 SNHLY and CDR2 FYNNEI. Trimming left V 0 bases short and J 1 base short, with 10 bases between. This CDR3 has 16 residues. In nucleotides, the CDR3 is TGTGCCAGCAGTGAAGCGCAGGGCCATTCTGGAAACACCATATATTTT. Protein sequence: CASSEAQGHSGNTIYF. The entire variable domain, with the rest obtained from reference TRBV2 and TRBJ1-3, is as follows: EPEVTQTPSHQVTQMGQEVILRCVPISNHLYFYWYRQILGQKVEFLVSFYNNEISEKSEIFDDQFSVERPDGSNFTLKIRSTKLEDSAMYFCASSEAQGHSGNTIYFGEGSWLTVV.

CDR3 sequence reads: CSVHPWTASTYNEQFF. DNA of the CDR3: TGCAGCGTCCACCCTTGGACAGCATCCACTTACAATGAGCAGTTCTTC. The chain is built from TRBV29-1 and TRBJ2-1; maybe TRBD1 (6 bases). V lost 6 bases to trimming and J lost 4 bases, with 22 bases between them. Germline assignment: CDR1 SQVTM and CDR2 ANQGSEA. This CDR3 region has 16 residues.

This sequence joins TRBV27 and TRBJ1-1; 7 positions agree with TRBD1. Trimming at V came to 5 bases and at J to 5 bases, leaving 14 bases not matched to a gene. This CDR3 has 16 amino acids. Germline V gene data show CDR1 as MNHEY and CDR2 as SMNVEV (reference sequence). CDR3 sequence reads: CASSPSYRGVRTEAFF. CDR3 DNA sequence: TGTGCCAGCAGTCCCTCCTACAGGGGAGTAAGGACTGAAGCTTTCTTT.

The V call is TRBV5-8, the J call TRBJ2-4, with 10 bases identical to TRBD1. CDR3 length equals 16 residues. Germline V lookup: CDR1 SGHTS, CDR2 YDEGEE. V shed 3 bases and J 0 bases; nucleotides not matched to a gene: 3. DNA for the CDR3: TGTGCCAGCAGCTACGACAGGGGGCTAGCCAAAAACATTCAGTACTTC. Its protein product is CASSYDRGLAKNIQYF.

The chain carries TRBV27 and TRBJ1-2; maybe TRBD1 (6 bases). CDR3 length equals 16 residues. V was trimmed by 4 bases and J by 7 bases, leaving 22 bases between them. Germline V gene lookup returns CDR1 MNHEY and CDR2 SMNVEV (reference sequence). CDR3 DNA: TGTGCCAGCAGTTCTACGGGGGGCAGTCATGCTAGTGGCTACACCTTC. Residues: CASSSTGGSHASGYTF.

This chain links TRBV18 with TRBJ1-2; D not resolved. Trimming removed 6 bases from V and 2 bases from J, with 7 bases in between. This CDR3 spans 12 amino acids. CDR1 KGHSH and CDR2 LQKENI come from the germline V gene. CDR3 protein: CASSPGNYGYTF. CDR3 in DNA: TGTGCCAGCTCTCCCGGGAACTATGGCTACACCTTC. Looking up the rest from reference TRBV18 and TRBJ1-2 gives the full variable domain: NAGVMQNPRHLVRRRGQEARLRCSPMKGHSHVYWYRQLPEEGLKFMVYLQKENIIDESGMPKERFSAEFPKEGPSILRIQQVVRGDSAAYFCASSPGNYGYTFGSGTRLTVV.

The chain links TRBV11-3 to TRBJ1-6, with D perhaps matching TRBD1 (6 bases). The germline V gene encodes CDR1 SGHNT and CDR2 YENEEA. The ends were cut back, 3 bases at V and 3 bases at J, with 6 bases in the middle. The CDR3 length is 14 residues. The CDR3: CASSLGHYNSPLHF. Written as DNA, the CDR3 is TGTGCCAGCAGCTTGGGACACTATAATTCACCCCTCCACTTT.

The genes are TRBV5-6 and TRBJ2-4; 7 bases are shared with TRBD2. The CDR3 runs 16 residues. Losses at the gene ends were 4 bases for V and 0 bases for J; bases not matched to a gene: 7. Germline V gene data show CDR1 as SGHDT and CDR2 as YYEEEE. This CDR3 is CASSGGGEVAKNIQYF. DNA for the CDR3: TGTGCCAGCAGCGGGGGAGGGGAAGTAGCCAAAAACATTCAGTACTTC.

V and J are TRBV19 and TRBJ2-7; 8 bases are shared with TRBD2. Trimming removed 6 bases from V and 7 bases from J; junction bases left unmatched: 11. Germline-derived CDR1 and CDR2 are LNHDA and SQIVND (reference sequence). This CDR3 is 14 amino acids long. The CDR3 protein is CASRVSGTSGEQYF. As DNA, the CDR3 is TGTGCCAGTAGGGTTAGCGGGACCTCAGGAGAGCAGTACTTC.

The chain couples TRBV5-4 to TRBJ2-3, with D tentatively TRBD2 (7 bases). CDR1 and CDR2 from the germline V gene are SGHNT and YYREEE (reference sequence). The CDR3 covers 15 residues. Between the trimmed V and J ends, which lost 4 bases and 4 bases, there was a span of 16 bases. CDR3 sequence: CASSPDGGRADTQYF. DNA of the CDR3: TGTGCCAGCAGCCCGGACGGGGGGCGCGCAGATACGCAGTATTTT.

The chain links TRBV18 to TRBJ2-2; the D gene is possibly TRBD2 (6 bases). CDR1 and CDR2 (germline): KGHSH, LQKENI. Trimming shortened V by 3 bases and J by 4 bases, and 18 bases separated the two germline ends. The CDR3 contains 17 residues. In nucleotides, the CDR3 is TGTGCCAGCTCACCGCTCCGGGACTCCCTCCGCACCGGGGAGCTGTTTTTT. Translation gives CASSPLRDSLRTGELFF.

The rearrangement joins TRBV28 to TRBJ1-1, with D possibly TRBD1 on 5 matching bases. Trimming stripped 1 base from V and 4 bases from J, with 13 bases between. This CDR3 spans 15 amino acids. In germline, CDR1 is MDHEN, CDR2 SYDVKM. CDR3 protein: CASSLFGGVSTEAFF. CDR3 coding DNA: TGTGCCAGCAGTTTATTTGGGGGGGTGAGCACTGAAGCTTTCTTT. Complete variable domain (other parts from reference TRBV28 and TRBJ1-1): DVKVTQSSRYLVKRTGEKVFLECVQDMDHENMFWYRQDPGLGLRLIYFSYDVKMKEKGDIPEGYSVSREKKERFSLILESASTNQTSMYLCASSLFGGVSTEAFFGQGTRLTVV.

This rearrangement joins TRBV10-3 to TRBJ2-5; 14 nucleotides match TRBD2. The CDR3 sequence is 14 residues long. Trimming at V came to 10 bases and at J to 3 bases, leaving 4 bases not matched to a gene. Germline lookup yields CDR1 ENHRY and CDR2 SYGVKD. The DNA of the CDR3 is TGTGCCACCCGGACTAGCGGGGGGAAAGAGACCCAGTACTTC. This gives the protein CATRTSGGKETQYF.